The clone carrying this T cell receptor beta chain was recorded at least ten times. This record comes from a study of T-cell reconstitution after alpha-beta-depleted transplantation in children. Preparation of the TCRbeta library was carried out with unique molecular identifiers. TCRdb redid the calling of the PCR reads with MiXCR, one entry per CDR3 protein. The data show approximately 210,000 distinct CDR3 sequences, roughly 14% seen once. V was clipped by 4 bases and J by 0 bases, with 8 bases between them. CDR1 is SGHRS, CDR2 YFSETQ, per germline. This CDR3 region has 14 residues. The source material was PBMCs from the stem cell graft donor, sampled from the stem cell graft. The receptor's source is a human donor who donated a stem cell graft to a child with acute lymphoblastic leukemia. V and J are TRBV5-1 and TRBJ1-3; no clear D. CDR3 residues: CASSPQSSGNTIYF. CDR3 coding DNA: TGCGCCAGCAGCCCACAGAGCTCTGGAAACACCATATATTTT.